This TCR beta chain appears in the sequencing data of a study of control samples from healthy donors and cancer patients. V was trimmed by 5 bases and J by 3 bases, leaving 13 bases between them. The CDR3 is 15 residues long. Germline-derived CDR1 and CDR2 are SEHNR and FQNEAQ (reference sequence). The method was immunoSEQ multiplex PCR; TCRdb's version includes in-frame clones alone and lacks a portion of them. Of tens of thousands of clones listed, about 94% are singletons. Specimen: blood. This receptor was obtained from a woman between 25 and 40 years old in good health. This chain uses TRBV7-9 with TRBJ2-2; D unresolved. CDR3 amino acids: CASSPSRSDTGELFF. DNA for the CDR3: TGTGCCAGCAGCCCAAGCCGGTCGGACACCGGGGAGCTGTTTTTT.